This TCR beta chain was identified in a study of shared clonotypes between healthy human individuals. The study, taken as a whole, reports: Clonotypes that were shared across a handful of donors made up approximately 5.1% of naive CD4 clonotypes. Sequencing depth was predicted to influence how clonotypes are shared among donors.

Deep was the level at which the assay was run. The assay was immunoSEQ multiplex PCR, and TCRdb's table has in-frame clones only and misses some. The data show 2 million to 2.5 million clones, more than 90% seen once. This clone appeared a single time. Its antigen remains unidentified. The V and J ends lost 7 bases and 5 bases respectively, with 15 bases between them. The CDR3 contains 13 residues. Germline loops: CDR1 MNHEY, CDR2 SVGAGI. This clonotype was sampled from a man in his late teens or twenties in good health. The sample comprised naive CD4+ T cells sorted from blood. Subset noted: CD45RA+ positively selected. This chain connects TRBV6-5 to TRBJ2-7, with D perhaps matching TRBD2 (5 bases). The CDR3, as DNA: TGTGCCAGCACTCGAGGGAACGTGGACGAGCAGTACTTC. It encodes CASTRGNVDEQYF.